The rows below give T cell receptor beta chains drawn from one sample of a study of T cell responses to AZD1222 COVID-19 vaccine. Assay: immunoSEQ multiplex PCR; the TCRdb copy retains only in-frame clones and omits some. The sample lists 130,000 to 150,000 clones; 70% to 90% were seen once. Sequencing used peripheral blood, obtained on day 0 of AZD1222 vaccination. The receptors originated from an adult in good health. Each CDR3 is given with its conserved first and last residue. Fields, in order: D gene, clone size, V gene, J gene, CDR3 DNA, CDR3 protein. The D gene is left open where the match is weak. Where a row states a size, it is once, few, many or the class of an expanded clone; other rows omit it.

d_gene: .; abundance: once; v_gene: TRBV9; j_gene: TRBJ1-6; CDR3nt: TGTGCCAGCAGCGTAGAGGCAGGGACAAATTCACCCCTCCACTTT; CDR3aa: CASSVEAGTNSPLHF
d_gene: .; abundance: .; v_gene: TRBV30; j_gene: TRBJ1-3; CDR3nt: TGTGCCTGGAGCTACTTAGGGGGGCCCTCTGGAAACACCATATATTTT; CDR3aa: CAWSYLGGPSGNTIYF
d_gene: .; abundance: .; v_gene: TRBV12-3/TRBV12-4; j_gene: TRBJ1-2; CDR3nt: TGTGCCAGCAGTTTGGGGCTAAACTATGGCTACACCTTC; CDR3aa: CASSLGLNYGYTF
d_gene: .; abundance: once; v_gene: TRBV28; j_gene: TRBJ1-5; CDR3nt: TGTGCCAGCACCACAACCGCCAGGGCAGGGCGACGTAATCAGCCCCAGCATTTT; CDR3aa: CASTTTARAGRRNQPQHF
d_gene: .; abundance: .; v_gene: TRBV19; j_gene: TRBJ1-2; CDR3nt: TGTGCCAGATCGACAGACCTTTATGGCTACACCTTC; CDR3aa: CARSTDLYGYTF
d_gene: .; abundance: .; v_gene: TRBV2; j_gene: TRBJ2-3; CDR3nt: TGTGCCAGCAGTGAGAAGGCAAAAGGGAAGTTCGGGTTT; CDR3aa: CASSEKAKGKFGF
d_gene: .; abundance: few; v_gene: TRBV20-1; j_gene: TRBJ2-7; CDR3nt: TGCAGTGCTCCAGTGGTCAACGAGCAGTACTTC; CDR3aa: CSAPVVNEQYF
d_gene: .; abundance: few; v_gene: TRBV11-1; j_gene: TRBJ2-3; CDR3nt: TGTGCCAGCAGTCGTCTCGGGCGGGTGAGCATAGATACGCAGTATTTT; CDR3aa: CASSRLGRVSIDTQYF
d_gene: .; abundance: .; v_gene: TRBV6-5; j_gene: TRBJ1-2; CDR3nt: TGTGCCAGTCGGAAGCCCAGCTCCCTCTATGGCTACACCTTC; CDR3aa: CASRKPSSLYGYTF
d_gene: TRBD1; abundance: once; v_gene: TRBV7-2; j_gene: TRBJ1-2; CDR3nt: TGTGCCAGCAGCTCTCGGACAGGGCGGTATGGCTACACCTTC; CDR3aa: CASSSRTGRYGYTF
d_gene: .; abundance: .; v_gene: TRBV5-5; j_gene: TRBJ1-1; CDR3nt: TGTGCCAGCAGCTTGGATCCCGGATTCTCTAGAGCTTTCTTT; CDR3aa: CASSLDPGFSRAFF
d_gene: .; abundance: .; v_gene: TRBV5-6; j_gene: TRBJ1-6; CDR3nt: TGTGCCAGCAGCTTGTGGAGGGAAGGAACCTATAATTCACCCCTCCACTTT; CDR3aa: CASSLWREGTYNSPLHF
d_gene: .; abundance: .; v_gene: TRBV7-3; j_gene: TRBJ2-7; CDR3nt: TGTGCCAGCAGCTTAGCGGGCGGATCCTCCTACGAGCAGTACTTC; CDR3aa: CASSLAGGSSYEQYF
d_gene: .; abundance: .; v_gene: TRBV28; j_gene: TRBJ1-2; CDR3nt: TGTGCCAGCGAGCGGCCTAACTATGGCTACACCTTC; CDR3aa: CASERPNYGYTF
d_gene: .; abundance: .; v_gene: TRBV7-2; j_gene: TRBJ1-5; CDR3nt: TGTGCCAGCAGCTTAGATAGCAATCAGCCCCAGCATTTT; CDR3aa: CASSLDSNQPQHF
d_gene: TRBD1; abundance: .; v_gene: TRBV7-2; j_gene: TRBJ1-4; CDR3nt: TGTGCCAGCAGCTTACAGACAGGGCTCCGAGAAAAACTGTTTTTT; CDR3aa: CASSLQTGLREKLFF
d_gene: .; abundance: few; v_gene: TRBV6-4; j_gene: TRBJ1-5; CDR3nt: TGTGCCAGCAGTGTGGACAGCAATCAGCCCCAGCATTTT; CDR3aa: CASSVDSNQPQHF
d_gene: TRBD1; abundance: .; v_gene: TRBV11-3; j_gene: TRBJ1-1; CDR3nt: TGTGCCAGCAGCTCCCATGGACAGGGGCGAGGCACTGAAGCTTTCTTT; CDR3aa: CASSSHGQGRGTEAFF
d_gene: .; abundance: .; v_gene: TRBV7-2; j_gene: TRBJ2-5; CDR3nt: TGTGCCAGCAGCTTACAGGAGGGAGAGACCCAGTACTTC; CDR3aa: CASSLQEGETQYF
d_gene: .; abundance: .; v_gene: TRBV2; j_gene: TRBJ1-3; CDR3nt: TGTGCCAGCAGGGCTTTCTCTGGAAACACCATATATTTT; CDR3aa: CASRAFSGNTIYF
d_gene: .; abundance: .; v_gene: TRBV19; j_gene: TRBJ1-1; CDR3nt: TGTGCCAGTAGTAGGACTGAGAACACTGAAGCTTTCTTT; CDR3aa: CASSRTENTEAFF
d_gene: TRBD2; abundance: .; v_gene: TRBV6-1; j_gene: TRBJ2-5; CDR3nt: TGTGCCAGCAGTGAACTAGCGGGGACCCAAGAGACCCAGTACTTC; CDR3aa: CASSELAGTQETQYF
d_gene: .; abundance: .; v_gene: TRBV3-1/TRBV3-2; j_gene: TRBJ2-7; CDR3nt: TGTGCCAGCAGCCAAAGCTCCTACGAGCAGTACTTC; CDR3aa: CASSQSSYEQYF
d_gene: TRBD1; abundance: once; v_gene: TRBV5-1; j_gene: TRBJ1-1; CDR3nt: TGCGCCAGCAGCAGGACAGGCGGGACTGAAGCTTTCTTT; CDR3aa: CASSRTGGTEAFF
d_gene: .; abundance: .; v_gene: TRBV9; j_gene: TRBJ1-5; CDR3nt: TGTGCCAGCAGCGTAGGACAGCCCCAGCATTTT; CDR3aa: CASSVGQPQHF
d_gene: .; abundance: .; v_gene: TRBV9; j_gene: TRBJ2-3; CDR3nt: TGTGCCAGCCGCGGACAGATTCGGGATACGCAGTATTTT; CDR3aa: CASRGQIRDTQYF
d_gene: .; abundance: .; v_gene: TRBV28; j_gene: TRBJ1-2; CDR3nt: TGTGCCAGCGTACAGGGCTGGTCGGAGTATGGCTACACCTTC; CDR3aa: CASVQGWSEYGYTF
d_gene: TRBD1; abundance: .; v_gene: TRBV5-1; j_gene: TRBJ1-2; CDR3nt: TGCGCCAGCAGCTTGACACAGGGGTCCGGCTACACCTTC; CDR3aa: CASSLTQGSGYTF
d_gene: .; abundance: many; v_gene: TRBV15; j_gene: TRBJ2-2; CDR3nt: TGTGCCACCAGCAGGGGAGTAGGGACTACCGGGGAGCTGTTTTTT; CDR3aa: CATSRGVGTTGELFF
d_gene: .; abundance: .; v_gene: TRBV7-2; j_gene: TRBJ2-7; CDR3nt: TGTGCCAGCAGCTTAGACGGGAGCACCTACGAGCAGTACTTC; CDR3aa: CASSLDGSTYEQYF
d_gene: .; abundance: .; v_gene: TRBV29-1; j_gene: TRBJ1-2; CDR3nt: TGCAGCGTTGATTCGGGCTTCTATGGCTACACCTTC; CDR3aa: CSVDSGFYGYTF
d_gene: .; abundance: .; v_gene: TRBV28; j_gene: TRBJ1-2; CDR3nt: TGTGCCAGCAGTACCACGGGTCCAGGGAAGGCTGGCTACACCTTC; CDR3aa: CASSTTGPGKAGYTF
d_gene: TRBD1; abundance: .; v_gene: TRBV28; j_gene: TRBJ2-7; CDR3nt: TGTGCCAGCAGACCCTGGACAGGGGCTTCCTACGAGCAGTACTTC; CDR3aa: CASRPWTGASYEQYF
d_gene: .; abundance: once; v_gene: TRBV6-2/TRBV6-3; j_gene: TRBJ1-2; CDR3nt: TGTGCCAGCAGTTACTTCGCCGCCCGCCCTAACTATGGCTACACCTTC; CDR3aa: CASSYFAARPNYGYTF
d_gene: .; abundance: .; v_gene: TRBV6-1; j_gene: TRBJ1-6; CDR3nt: TGTGCCAGCAGTGAAGCGGTTAGAACAGGGAGGAATTCACCCCTCCACTTT; CDR3aa: CASSEAVRTGRNSPLHF
d_gene: .; abundance: .; v_gene: TRBV4-1; j_gene: TRBJ1-1; CDR3nt: TGCGCCAGCAGCCAAGAGTCGGCGAACACTGAAGCTTTCTTT; CDR3aa: CASSQESANTEAFF
d_gene: .; abundance: once; v_gene: TRBV7-2; j_gene: TRBJ2-7; CDR3nt: TGTGCCAGCAGCTTAGGAGGGACCAGCATAAACGAGCAGTACTTC; CDR3aa: CASSLGGTSINEQYF
d_gene: .; abundance: .; v_gene: TRBV6-1; j_gene: TRBJ1-6; CDR3nt: TGTGCCAGCAGGCCCGACCCCCTAGGGTCACCCCTCCACTTT; CDR3aa: CASRPDPLGSPLHF
d_gene: TRBD1; abundance: .; v_gene: TRBV4-1; j_gene: TRBJ1-3; CDR3nt: TGCGCCAGCAGCCAAGAACCCCCAGGGGGCCTAAAGGGAAACACCATATATTTT; CDR3aa: CASSQEPPGGLKGNTIYF
d_gene: .; abundance: .; v_gene: TRBV19; j_gene: TRBJ1-1; CDR3nt: TGTGCCAGTACATGGTCCACTGAAGCTTTCTTT; CDR3aa: CASTWSTEAFF
d_gene: TRBD1; abundance: .; v_gene: TRBV5-6; j_gene: TRBJ1-6; CDR3nt: TGTGCCAGCAGCCCCGGACAGGCGGGGACGTATAATTCACCCCTCCACTTT; CDR3aa: CASSPGQAGTYNSPLHF
d_gene: .; abundance: .; v_gene: TRBV6-2/TRBV6-3; j_gene: TRBJ2-5; CDR3nt: TGTGCCAGCAGTGCCCCGGACCCCCCGGTGACCCAGTACTTC; CDR3aa: CASSAPDPPVTQYF
d_gene: .; abundance: .; v_gene: TRBV25-1; j_gene: TRBJ1-1; CDR3nt: TGTGCCAGCAGTACAGATGTAGGGGTCACTGAAGCTTTCTTT; CDR3aa: CASSTDVGVTEAFF
d_gene: TRBD1; abundance: .; v_gene: TRBV19; j_gene: TRBJ1-2; CDR3nt: TGTGCCAGTAGTTACGACAGGGGAAACTATGGCTACACCTTC; CDR3aa: CASSYDRGNYGYTF
d_gene: .; abundance: .; v_gene: TRBV11-2; j_gene: TRBJ1-6; CDR3nt: TGTGCCAGCAGCGCAGGACCGGGAAACCACTTT; CDR3aa: CASSAGPGNHF
d_gene: TRBD1; abundance: few; v_gene: TRBV5-4; j_gene: TRBJ2-2; CDR3nt: TGTGCCAGCAGCTTCGGAGGACAGGGGATGGCCGGGGAGCTGTTTTTT; CDR3aa: CASSFGGQGMAGELFF
d_gene: .; abundance: .; v_gene: TRBV7-2; j_gene: TRBJ2-4; CDR3nt: TGTGCCAGCAGCTTAGGGGGCTTCACAAACATTCAGTACTTC; CDR3aa: CASSLGGFTNIQYF
d_gene: .; abundance: .; v_gene: TRBV29-1; j_gene: TRBJ1-1; CDR3nt: TGCAGCGTTTTAGGAACTGGGTGGAACACTGAAGCTTTCTTT; CDR3aa: CSVLGTGWNTEAFF
d_gene: TRBD1; abundance: .; v_gene: TRBV19; j_gene: TRBJ1-4; CDR3nt: TGTGCCAGTAGTATCCCTTACAGGGGGCGAGGTGATGAAAAACTGTTTTTT; CDR3aa: CASSIPYRGRGDEKLFF
d_gene: .; abundance: .; v_gene: TRBV2; j_gene: TRBJ2-1; CDR3nt: TGTGCCAGCCGAGCCTACAATGAGCAGTTCTTC; CDR3aa: CASRAYNEQFF